The rows below give T cell receptor beta chains drawn from one sample of a study of T cells in Graves' hyperthyroidism and ophthalmopathy. Via MiXCR, TCRdb re-called the multiplex PCR reads, giving one row per CDR3 protein. The sample lists about 560,000 distinct CDR3 sequences; 46% were seen once. Source material: peripheral blood or thyroid tissue (not recorded which). These receptors were taken from a woman aged 18-29 years with Graves' hyperthyroidism. Both conserved end residues are part of each CDR3. Fields, in order: clone size, V gene, D gene, J gene, CDR3 length, CDR3 DNA, CDR3 protein. A D gene is named only where the DNA matches it firmly. Expanded clones are given a class, and other clones once, few, many or no size at all.

clone size: many; V gene: TRBV2; D gene: -; J gene: TRBJ1-1; CDR3 length: 11; CDR3 DNA: TGTGCCAGCAGCTCGGGAACTGAAGCTTTCTTT; CDR3 protein: CASSSGTEAFF
clone size: once; V gene: TRBV2; D gene: TRBD1; J gene: TRBJ1-2; CDR3 length: 17; CDR3 DNA: TGTGCCAGCAGTGCCCGGGACAGGGGGAGGACGAACTATGGCTACACCTTC; CDR3 protein: CASSARDRGRTNYGYTF
clone size: few; V gene: TRBV19; D gene: TRBD1; J gene: TRBJ2-7; CDR3 length: 14; CDR3 DNA: TGTGCCAGTAGTATGAACAGGGGGCCCCACGAGCAGTACTTC; CDR3 protein: CASSMNRGPHEQYF
clone size: once; V gene: TRBV7-2; D gene: -; J gene: TRBJ1-6; CDR3 length: 14; CDR3 DNA: TGTGCCAGCAGCTTGGCACAGGAGAATTCACCCCTCCACTTT; CDR3 protein: CASSLAQENSPLHF
clone size: -; V gene: TRBV15; D gene: -; J gene: TRBJ1-4; CDR3 length: 20; CDR3 DNA: TGTGCCACCAGCGGACCCGTTCGGGGGGGGGCGAGCGCCGCTAATGAAAAACTGTTTTTT; CDR3 protein: CATSGPVRGGASAANEKLFF
clone size: -; V gene: TRBV12-3/TRBV12-4; D gene: -; J gene: TRBJ1-4; CDR3 length: 13; CDR3 DNA: TGTGCCAGCAGCGCCGAGTCCTGGTTGGAACTGTTTTTT; CDR3 protein: CASSAESWLELFF
clone size: -; V gene: TRBV6-5; D gene: TRBD1; J gene: TRBJ1-2; CDR3 length: 17; CDR3 DNA: TGTGCCAGCAGTTACGGGGGCATTGAGGACAGGTCCTATGGCTACACCTTC; CDR3 protein: CASSYGGIEDRSYGYTF
clone size: -; V gene: TRBV2; D gene: TRBD1; J gene: TRBJ2-7; CDR3 length: 13; CDR3 DNA: TGTGCCAGCTGTAGACAGGGCGGCGACGAGCAGTACTTC; CDR3 protein: CASCRQGGDEQYF
clone size: -; V gene: TRBV7-3; D gene: -; J gene: TRBJ2-2; CDR3 length: 15; CDR3 DNA: TGTGCCAGCAGCTTCGGGACCCGGCGACTAGGGGGGCTGTTTTTT; CDR3 protein: CASSFGTRRLGGLFF
clone size: many; V gene: TRBV9; D gene: -; J gene: TRBJ2-7; CDR3 length: 14; CDR3 DNA: TGTGCCAGCAGCGTAGGGTCCCCGGTCGACGAGCAGTACTTC; CDR3 protein: CASSVGSPVDEQYF
clone size: few; V gene: TRBV5-1; D gene: -; J gene: TRBJ1-5; CDR3 length: 15; CDR3 DNA: TGCGCCAGCAGCTTGGGGGACGGGGGGCATCAGCCCCAGCATTTT; CDR3 protein: CASSLGDGGHQPQHF
clone size: -; V gene: TRBV5-1; D gene: TRBD2; J gene: TRBJ2-5; CDR3 length: 17; CDR3 DNA: TGCGCCAGCAGCTACGGACTAGCGGGAGGGCCCCGGGAGACCCAGTACTTC; CDR3 protein: CASSYGLAGGPRETQYF
clone size: many; V gene: TRBV7-8; D gene: -; J gene: TRBJ1-2; CDR3 length: 16; CDR3 DNA: TGTGCCAGCAGCTTCGGCCAACCCGGGAAGAACTATGGCTACACCTTC; CDR3 protein: CASSFGQPGKNYGYTF
clone size: few; V gene: TRBV25-1; D gene: -; J gene: TRBJ2-1; CDR3 length: 13; CDR3 DNA: TGTGCCAGCAGTGAAGGGACCCACAATGAGCAGTTCTTC; CDR3 protein: CASSEGTHNEQFF
clone size: many; V gene: TRBV20-1; D gene: -; J gene: TRBJ2-7; CDR3 length: 11; CDR3 DNA: TGCAGTGCTGGTGGCGGGATTCAGCAGTACTTC; CDR3 protein: CSAGGGIQQYF
clone size: few; V gene: TRBV6-5; D gene: TRBD1; J gene: TRBJ1-5; CDR3 length: 14; CDR3 DNA: TGTGCCAGCAGTGGACAGGGGCGGAGGCAGCCCCAGCATTTT; CDR3 protein: CASSGQGRRQPQHF
clone size: -; V gene: TRBV7-4; D gene: -; J gene: TRBJ1-5; CDR3 length: 13; CDR3 DNA: TGTGCCAGCAGTGCCGATGGGGGTCAGCCCCAGCATTTT; CDR3 protein: CASSADGGQPQHF
clone size: -; V gene: TRBV7-2; D gene: TRBD1; J gene: TRBJ1-2; CDR3 length: 15; CDR3 DNA: TGTGCCAGCAGCTTAGCGTTGACAGGGATCCGCGGCTACACCTTC; CDR3 protein: CASSLALTGIRGYTF
clone size: few; V gene: TRBV6-1; D gene: -; J gene: TRBJ1-4; CDR3 length: 13; CDR3 DNA: TGTGCCAGCAGTGCAGCAGGCGCAGAAAAACTGTTTTTT; CDR3 protein: CASSAAGAEKLFF
clone size: -; V gene: TRBV20-1; D gene: -; J gene: TRBJ2-7; CDR3 length: 13; CDR3 DNA: TGCAGTGCTAGACGGGAGCTCGGGTACGAGCAGTACTTC; CDR3 protein: CSARRELGYEQYF
clone size: -; V gene: TRBV7-2; D gene: -; J gene: TRBJ1-2; CDR3 length: 15; CDR3 DNA: TGTGCCAGCAGTTTATACAGCACCATTGGGTATGGCTACACCTTC; CDR3 protein: CASSLYSTIGYGYTF
clone size: few; V gene: TRBV7-9; D gene: -; J gene: TRBJ2-5; CDR3 length: 14; CDR3 DNA: TGTGCCAGCAGTACACAAAGAGCCGAAGAGACCCAGTACTTC; CDR3 protein: CASSTQRAEETQYF
clone size: -; V gene: TRBV7-2; D gene: TRBD1; J gene: TRBJ1-5; CDR3 length: 14; CDR3 DNA: TGTGCCAGCAGTTTGGGACAGGGTTATCAGCCCCAGCATTTT; CDR3 protein: CASSLGQGYQPQHF
clone size: -; V gene: TRBV24-1; D gene: -; J gene: TRBJ1-3; CDR3 length: 12; CDR3 DNA: TGTGCCACTCCCGGGACGAGAAACACCATATATTTT; CDR3 protein: CATPGTRNTIYF
clone size: few; V gene: TRBV20-1; D gene: TRBD2; J gene: TRBJ2-5; CDR3 length: 14; CDR3 DNA: TGCAGTGCTAGACTAGCGGGTAACCAAGAGACCCAGTACTTC; CDR3 protein: CSARLAGNQETQYF
clone size: -; V gene: TRBV10-3; D gene: -; J gene: TRBJ1-1; CDR3 length: 13; CDR3 DNA: TGTGCCATCAGTGAGTCGAATCCCCGTGAAGCTTTCTTT; CDR3 protein: CAISESNPREAFF
clone size: many; V gene: TRBV15; D gene: -; J gene: TRBJ2-5; CDR3 length: 13; CDR3 DNA: TGTGCCACCAGCAGAAGGGACCAAGAGACCCAGTACTTC; CDR3 protein: CATSRRDQETQYF
clone size: -; V gene: TRBV20-1; D gene: TRBD2; J gene: TRBJ2-5; CDR3 length: 17; CDR3 DNA: TGCAGTGCTTTGCCGGGACTAGCGGGAGGTGGGAGAGAGACCCAGTACTTC; CDR3 protein: CSALPGLAGGGRETQYF
clone size: -; V gene: TRBV19; D gene: -; J gene: TRBJ1-4; CDR3 length: 12; CDR3 DNA: TGTGCCAGTAGTGAGGGTTATGAAAAACTGTTTTTT; CDR3 protein: CASSEGYEKLFF
clone size: -; V gene: TRBV10-3; D gene: -; J gene: TRBJ2-7; CDR3 length: 12; CDR3 DNA: TGTGCCACAAAAGGACAACTCTACGAGCAGTACTTC; CDR3 protein: CATKGQLYEQYF
clone size: -; V gene: TRBV24-1; D gene: -; J gene: TRBJ2-3; CDR3 length: 15; CDR3 DNA: TGTGCCACCAGTGATTCGGGACTCGGCACAGATACGCAGTATTTT; CDR3 protein: CATSDSGLGTDTQYF
clone size: -; V gene: TRBV7-3; D gene: TRBD1; J gene: TRBJ1-2; CDR3 length: 15; CDR3 DNA: TGTGCCAGCAGCCTTAACCCGGGACAGATTTCCCACTACACCTTC; CDR3 protein: CASSLNPGQISHYTF
clone size: -; V gene: TRBV25-1; D gene: TRBD2; J gene: TRBJ2-7; CDR3 length: 13; CDR3 DNA: TGTGCTAGAGATCTTGGCGGGAGCTACGAGCAGTACTTC; CDR3 protein: CARDLGGSYEQYF
clone size: -; V gene: TRBV15; D gene: TRBD2; J gene: TRBJ2-2; CDR3 length: 15; CDR3 DNA: TGTGCCCGTCCGACTAGCGGGAGGGGGACCGGGGAGCTGTTTTTT; CDR3 protein: CARPTSGRGTGELFF
clone size: -; V gene: TRBV7-9; D gene: -; J gene: TRBJ1-5; CDR3 length: 16; CDR3 DNA: TGTGCCAGCAGCTTGGCCCCAGGGCTATCTAATCAGCCCCAGCATTTT; CDR3 protein: CASSLAPGLSNQPQHF
clone size: -; V gene: TRBV15; D gene: TRBD2; J gene: TRBJ2-3; CDR3 length: 16; CDR3 DNA: TGTGCCACCAGCGAACCGGGACTAGCCAGCACAGATACGCAGTATTTT; CDR3 protein: CATSEPGLASTDTQYF
clone size: -; V gene: TRBV5-1; D gene: TRBD1; J gene: TRBJ1-6; CDR3 length: 13; CDR3 DNA: TGCGCCAGCAGCCAGGACAGGGTATCACCCCTCCACTTT; CDR3 protein: CASSQDRVSPLHF
clone size: -; V gene: TRBV7-9; D gene: -; J gene: TRBJ2-5; CDR3 length: 14; CDR3 DNA: TGTGCCGGCAGCCTATACAGGACCCAAGAGACCCAGTACTTC; CDR3 protein: CAGSLYRTQETQYF
clone size: -; V gene: TRBV2; D gene: TRBD1; J gene: TRBJ1-5; CDR3 length: 16; CDR3 DNA: TGTGCCAGCAGTCGGACAGGGAACTATGGCAATCAGCCCCAGCATTTT; CDR3 protein: CASSRTGNYGNQPQHF
clone size: few; V gene: TRBV10-3; D gene: -; J gene: TRBJ2-7; CDR3 length: 14; CDR3 DNA: TGTGCCATCAGTGGGGGCAGCGGTCCCTACGAGCAGTACTTC; CDR3 protein: CAISGGSGPYEQYF
clone size: few; V gene: TRBV12-3/TRBV12-4; D gene: TRBD2; J gene: TRBJ2-2; CDR3 length: 16; CDR3 DNA: TGTGCCAGCAGTTTCAGCGGGGGACGACTGGCCGGGGAGCTGTTTTTT; CDR3 protein: CASSFSGGRLAGELFF
clone size: -; V gene: TRBV29-1; D gene: TRBD1; J gene: TRBJ2-5; CDR3 length: 13; CDR3 DNA: TGCAGCGTTGGGACAGGGAGTGGTCAGCCCCAGTACTTC; CDR3 protein: CSVGTGSGQPQYF
clone size: few; V gene: TRBV7-6; D gene: TRBD2; J gene: TRBJ2-2; CDR3 length: 14; CDR3 DNA: TGTGCCAGCACCAGCGGGAGGATTACCGGGGAGCTGTTTTTT; CDR3 protein: CASTSGRITGELFF
clone size: -; V gene: TRBV29-1; D gene: TRBD2; J gene: TRBJ2-7; CDR3 length: 15; CDR3 DNA: TGCAGCGTCGCCTCTCGGGGACTAGCGGGATACGAGCAGTACTTC; CDR3 protein: CSVASRGLAGYEQYF
clone size: -; V gene: TRBV10-3; D gene: -; J gene: TRBJ1-2; CDR3 length: 14; CDR3 DNA: TGTGCCATCAGTGAGTCGCGGGGGAACTATGGCTACACTTTC; CDR3 protein: CAISESRGNYGYTF
clone size: -; V gene: TRBV6-1; D gene: -; J gene: TRBJ1-1; CDR3 length: 13; CDR3 DNA: TGTGCCAGCGCCAGACTCATGAACACTGAAGCTTTCTTT; CDR3 protein: CASARLMNTEAFF
clone size: -; V gene: TRBV7-9; D gene: TRBD2; J gene: TRBJ2-7; CDR3 length: 14; CDR3 DNA: TGTGCCAGCAGCTATAGCGGGAGGGCCCCGGTGCAGTACTTC; CDR3 protein: CASSYSGRAPVQYF
clone size: many; V gene: TRBV29-1; D gene: -; J gene: TRBJ1-2; CDR3 length: 12; CDR3 DNA: TGCAGCGTTGACTCCCGGGAGATGGTATACACCTTC; CDR3 protein: CSVDSREMVYTF
clone size: -; V gene: TRBV20-1; D gene: -; J gene: TRBJ2-7; CDR3 length: 14; CDR3 DNA: TGCAGTGCTAGTTTGTGGGGCGGCTCCTACGAGCAGTACTTC; CDR3 protein: CSASLWGGSYEQYF